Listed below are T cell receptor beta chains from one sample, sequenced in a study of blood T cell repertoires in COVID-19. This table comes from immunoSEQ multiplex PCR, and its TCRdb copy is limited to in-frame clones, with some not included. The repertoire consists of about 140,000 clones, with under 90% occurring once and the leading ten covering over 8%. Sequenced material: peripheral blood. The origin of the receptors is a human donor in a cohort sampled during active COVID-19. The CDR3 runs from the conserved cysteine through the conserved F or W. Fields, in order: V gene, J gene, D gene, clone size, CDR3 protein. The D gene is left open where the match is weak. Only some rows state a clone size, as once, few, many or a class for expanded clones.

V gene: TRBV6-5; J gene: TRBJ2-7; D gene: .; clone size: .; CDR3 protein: CASSYKSSRVPYEQYF
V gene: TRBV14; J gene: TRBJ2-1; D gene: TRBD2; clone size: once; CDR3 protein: CASSHLKAGTSNEQFF
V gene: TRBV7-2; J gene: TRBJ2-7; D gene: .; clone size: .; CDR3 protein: CASSLVASNEQYF
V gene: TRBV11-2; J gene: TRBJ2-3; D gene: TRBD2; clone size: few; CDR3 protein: CASSPEAGGSDTQYF
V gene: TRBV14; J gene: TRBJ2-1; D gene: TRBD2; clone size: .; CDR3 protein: CASSFRLAGVVNEQFF
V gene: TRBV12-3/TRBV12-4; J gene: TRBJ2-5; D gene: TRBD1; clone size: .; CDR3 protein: CASTGQGGETQYF
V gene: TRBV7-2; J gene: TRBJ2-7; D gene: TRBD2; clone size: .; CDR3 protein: CASTAGTSGSNHEQYF
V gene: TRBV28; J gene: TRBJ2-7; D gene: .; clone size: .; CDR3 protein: CASSPLEGVGYEQYF
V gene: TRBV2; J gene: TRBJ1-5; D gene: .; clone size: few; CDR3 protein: CASSDGRASNQPQHF
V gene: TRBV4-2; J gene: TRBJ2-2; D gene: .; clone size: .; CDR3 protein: CASSQDKRATGELFF
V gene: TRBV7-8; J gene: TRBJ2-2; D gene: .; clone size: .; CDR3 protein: CASSSIAALASNTGELFF
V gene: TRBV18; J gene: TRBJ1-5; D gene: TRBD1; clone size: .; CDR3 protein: CASSPNRGNQPQHF
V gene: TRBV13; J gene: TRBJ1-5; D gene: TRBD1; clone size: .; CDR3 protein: CASSLRTGRGNQPQHF
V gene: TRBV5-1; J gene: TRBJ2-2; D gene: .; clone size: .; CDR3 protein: CATKAGPNTGELFF
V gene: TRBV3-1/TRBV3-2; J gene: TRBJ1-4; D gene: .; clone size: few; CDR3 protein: CASSQDSVNEKLFF
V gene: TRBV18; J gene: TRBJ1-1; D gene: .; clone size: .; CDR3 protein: CASSPRDNYPNTEAFF
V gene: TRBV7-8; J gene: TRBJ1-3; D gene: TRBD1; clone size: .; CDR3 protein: CASSLLPGGSGNTIYF
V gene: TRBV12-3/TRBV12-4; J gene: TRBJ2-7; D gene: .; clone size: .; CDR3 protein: CASSQQGYEQYF
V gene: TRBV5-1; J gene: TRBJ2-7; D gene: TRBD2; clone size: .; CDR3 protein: CASSRAWGGLAGAYEQYF
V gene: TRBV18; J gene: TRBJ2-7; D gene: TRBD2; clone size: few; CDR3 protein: CASSPTSPTSYEQYF
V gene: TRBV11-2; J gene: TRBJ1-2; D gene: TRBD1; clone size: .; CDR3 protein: CASSSGTGANNYGYTF
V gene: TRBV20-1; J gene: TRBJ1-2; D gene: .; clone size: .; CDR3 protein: CSAWEDYGYTF
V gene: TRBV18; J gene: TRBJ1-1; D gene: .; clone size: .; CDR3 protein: CASSQGALDTEAFF
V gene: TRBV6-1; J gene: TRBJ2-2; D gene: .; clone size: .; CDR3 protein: CASSDLNTGELFF
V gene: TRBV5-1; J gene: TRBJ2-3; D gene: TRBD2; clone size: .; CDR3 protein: CASSLDGGRVDTQYF
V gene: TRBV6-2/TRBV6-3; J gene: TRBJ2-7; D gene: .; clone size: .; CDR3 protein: CASSWSRLQGYEQYF
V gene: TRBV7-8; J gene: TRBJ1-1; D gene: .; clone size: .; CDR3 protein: CASSPWRSPGRTEAFF
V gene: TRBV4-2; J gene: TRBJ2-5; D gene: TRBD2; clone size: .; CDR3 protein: CASSPTGGQETQYF
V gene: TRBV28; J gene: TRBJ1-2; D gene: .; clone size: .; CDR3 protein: CASSSRQSTNYGYTF
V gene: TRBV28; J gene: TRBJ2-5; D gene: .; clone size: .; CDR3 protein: CASSVEIYGTQYF
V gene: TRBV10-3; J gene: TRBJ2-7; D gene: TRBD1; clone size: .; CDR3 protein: CAINERTGGNEQYF
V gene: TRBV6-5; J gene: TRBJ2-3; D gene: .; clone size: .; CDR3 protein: CASSRGGSSTDTQYF
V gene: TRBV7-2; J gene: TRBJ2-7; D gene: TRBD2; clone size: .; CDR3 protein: CASRVAWSGLAGKTYEQYF
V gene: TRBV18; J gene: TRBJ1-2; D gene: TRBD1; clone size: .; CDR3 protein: CASSLGQGADYGYTF
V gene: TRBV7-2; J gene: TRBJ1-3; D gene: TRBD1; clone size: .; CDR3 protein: CASSVQGAAGNTIYF
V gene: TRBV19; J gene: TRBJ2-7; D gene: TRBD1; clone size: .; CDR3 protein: CASSLLRDSSYEQYF
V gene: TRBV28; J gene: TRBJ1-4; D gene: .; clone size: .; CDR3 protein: CASTVSLNEKLFF
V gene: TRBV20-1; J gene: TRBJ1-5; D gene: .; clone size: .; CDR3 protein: CSASSGSNQPQHF